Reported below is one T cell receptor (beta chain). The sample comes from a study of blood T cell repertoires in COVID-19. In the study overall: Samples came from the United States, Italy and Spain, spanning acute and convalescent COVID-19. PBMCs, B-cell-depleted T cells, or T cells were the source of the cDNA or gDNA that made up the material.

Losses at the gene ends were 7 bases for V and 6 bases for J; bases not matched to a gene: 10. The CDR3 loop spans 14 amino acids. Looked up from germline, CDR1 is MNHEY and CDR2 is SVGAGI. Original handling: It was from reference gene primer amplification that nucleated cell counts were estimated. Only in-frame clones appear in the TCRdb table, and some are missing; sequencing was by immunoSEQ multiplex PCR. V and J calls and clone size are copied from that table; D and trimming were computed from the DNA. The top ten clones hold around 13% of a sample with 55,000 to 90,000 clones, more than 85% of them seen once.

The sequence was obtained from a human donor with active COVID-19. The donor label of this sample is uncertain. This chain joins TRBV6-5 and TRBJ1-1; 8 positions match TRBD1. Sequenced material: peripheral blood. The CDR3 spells CASNPGQGRPEAFF. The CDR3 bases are TGTGCCAGCAACCCAGGACAGGGCCGGCCTGAAGCTTTCTTT.